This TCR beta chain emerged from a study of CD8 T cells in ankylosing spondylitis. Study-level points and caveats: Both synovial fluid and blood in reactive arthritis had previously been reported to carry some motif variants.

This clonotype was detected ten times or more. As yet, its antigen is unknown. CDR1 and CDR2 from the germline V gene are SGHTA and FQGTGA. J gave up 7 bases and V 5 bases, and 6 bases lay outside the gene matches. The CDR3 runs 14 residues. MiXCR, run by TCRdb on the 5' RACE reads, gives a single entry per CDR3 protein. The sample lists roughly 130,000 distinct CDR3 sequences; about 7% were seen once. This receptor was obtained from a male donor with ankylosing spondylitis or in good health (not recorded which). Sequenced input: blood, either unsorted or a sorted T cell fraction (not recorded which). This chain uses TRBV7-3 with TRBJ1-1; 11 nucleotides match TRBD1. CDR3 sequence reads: CASSAGTGGGEAFF. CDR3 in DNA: TGTGCCAGCAGCGCCGGGACAGGGGGTGGTGAAGCTTTCTTT.